This T cell receptor beta chain was captured by sequencing in a study of CD8+CD57+ T cells in acquired aplastic anemia. Turning to the study itself: The sorted CD4+ and CD8+ cells yielded an average around 3 ug of DNA.

Using genomic DNA as the template, TCR beta VDJ and CDR3 profiling was carried out. MiXCR, run by TCRdb on the reads, gives a single entry per CDR3 protein. The sample contains under 350,000 distinct CDR3 sequences, 50% to 70% of which appear only once. This clonotype showed up just once. The germline V gene encodes CDR1 SGHAT and CDR2 FQNNGV. The junction had 7 bases not matched to a gene; V was cut back by 5 bases and J by 7 bases. The length of the CDR3 is 16 residues. The chain carries TRBV11-2 and TRBJ2-1; 14 nucleotides match TRBD2. The TCR comes from a human donor with severe aplastic anemia or a healthy control (not recorded which). The sequenced sample was sorted CD4+, CD8+, or CD8+CD57+ T cells (not recorded which) from PBMCs. The CDR3 DNA is TGTGCCAGCAGCCGCGGACTAGCGGGGGGTCGGAATGAGCAGTTCTTC. Protein product: CASSRGLAGGRNEQFF.